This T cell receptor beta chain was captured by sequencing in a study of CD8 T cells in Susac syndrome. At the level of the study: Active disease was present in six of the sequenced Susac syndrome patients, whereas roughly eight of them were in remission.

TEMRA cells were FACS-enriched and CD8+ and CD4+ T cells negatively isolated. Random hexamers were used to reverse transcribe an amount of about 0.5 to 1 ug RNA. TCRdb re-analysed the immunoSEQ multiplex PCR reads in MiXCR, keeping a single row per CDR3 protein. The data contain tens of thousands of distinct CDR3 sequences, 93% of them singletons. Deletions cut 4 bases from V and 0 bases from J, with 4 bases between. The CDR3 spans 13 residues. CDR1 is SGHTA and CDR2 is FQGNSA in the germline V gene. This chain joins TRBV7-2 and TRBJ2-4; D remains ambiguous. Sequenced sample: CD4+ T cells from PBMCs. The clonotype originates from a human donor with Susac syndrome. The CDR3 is CASSSLAKNIQYF. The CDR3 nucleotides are TGTGCCAGCAGCTCCTTAGCCAAAAACATTCAGTACTTC.